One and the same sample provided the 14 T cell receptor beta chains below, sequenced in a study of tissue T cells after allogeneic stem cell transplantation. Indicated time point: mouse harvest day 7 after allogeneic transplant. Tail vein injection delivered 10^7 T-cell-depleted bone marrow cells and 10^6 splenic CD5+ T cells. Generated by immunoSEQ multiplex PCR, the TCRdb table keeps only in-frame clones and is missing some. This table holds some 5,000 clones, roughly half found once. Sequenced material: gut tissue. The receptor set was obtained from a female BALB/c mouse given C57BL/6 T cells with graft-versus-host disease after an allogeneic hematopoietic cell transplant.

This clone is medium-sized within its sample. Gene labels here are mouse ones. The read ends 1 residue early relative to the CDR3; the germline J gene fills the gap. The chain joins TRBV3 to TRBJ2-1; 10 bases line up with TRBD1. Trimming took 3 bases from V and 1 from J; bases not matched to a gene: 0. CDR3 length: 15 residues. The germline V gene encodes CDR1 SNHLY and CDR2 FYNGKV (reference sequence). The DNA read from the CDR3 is TGTGCCAGCAGCTTGGGACAGGGGAACTATGCTGAGCAGTTC. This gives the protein CASSLGQGNYAEQF. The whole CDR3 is CASSLGQGNYAEQFF.

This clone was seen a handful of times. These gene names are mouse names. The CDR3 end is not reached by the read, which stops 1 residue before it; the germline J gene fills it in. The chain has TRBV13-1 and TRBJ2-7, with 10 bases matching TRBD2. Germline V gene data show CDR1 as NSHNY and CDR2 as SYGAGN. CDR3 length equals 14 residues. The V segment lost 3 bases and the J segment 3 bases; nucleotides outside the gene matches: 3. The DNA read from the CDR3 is TGTGCCAGCAGTGTCGGGACTGGGGTCTATGAACAGTAC. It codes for CASSVGTGVYEQY. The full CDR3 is CASSVGTGVYEQYF.

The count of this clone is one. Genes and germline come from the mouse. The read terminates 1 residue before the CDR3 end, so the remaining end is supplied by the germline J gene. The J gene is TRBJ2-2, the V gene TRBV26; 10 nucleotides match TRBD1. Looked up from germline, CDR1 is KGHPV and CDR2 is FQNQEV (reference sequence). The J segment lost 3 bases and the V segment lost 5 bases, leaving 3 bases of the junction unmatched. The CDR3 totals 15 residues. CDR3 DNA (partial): TGTGCCAGCAGTGGGGACAGGGGAGACACCGGGCAGCTCTAC. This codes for CASSGDRGDTGQLY. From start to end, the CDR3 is CASSGDRGDTGQLYF.

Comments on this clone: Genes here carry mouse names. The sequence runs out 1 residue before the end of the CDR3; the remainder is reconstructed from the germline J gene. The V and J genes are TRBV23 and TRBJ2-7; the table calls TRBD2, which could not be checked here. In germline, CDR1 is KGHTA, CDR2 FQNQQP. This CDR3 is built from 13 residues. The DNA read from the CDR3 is TGCTCCAGCAGTACACTGGGGGTCTATGAACAGTAC. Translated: CSSSTLGVYEQY. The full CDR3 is CSSSTLGVYEQYF.

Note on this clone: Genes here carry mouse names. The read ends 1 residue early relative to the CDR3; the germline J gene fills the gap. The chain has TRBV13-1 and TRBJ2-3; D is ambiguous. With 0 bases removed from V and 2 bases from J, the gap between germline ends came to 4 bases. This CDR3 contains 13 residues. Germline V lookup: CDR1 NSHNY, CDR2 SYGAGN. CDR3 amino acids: CASSDGNAETLYF. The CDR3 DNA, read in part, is TGTGCCAGCAGTGATGGAAATGCAGAAACGCTGTAT.

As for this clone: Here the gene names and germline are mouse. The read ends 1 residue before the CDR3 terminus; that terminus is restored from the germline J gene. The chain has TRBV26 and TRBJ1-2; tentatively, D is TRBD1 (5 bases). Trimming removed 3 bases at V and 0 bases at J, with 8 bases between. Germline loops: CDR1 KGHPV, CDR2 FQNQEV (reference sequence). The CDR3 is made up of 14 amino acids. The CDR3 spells CASSLVTANSDYTF. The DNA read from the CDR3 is TGTGCCAGCAGTCTCGTGACAGCAAACTCCGACTACACC. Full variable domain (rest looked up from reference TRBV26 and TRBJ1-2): NSKVIQTPRYLVKGQGQKAKMRCIPEKGHPVVFWYQQNKNNEFKFLINFQNQEVLQQIDMTEKRFSAECPSNSPCSLEIQSSEAGDSALYLCASSLVTANSDYTFGSGTRLLVI.

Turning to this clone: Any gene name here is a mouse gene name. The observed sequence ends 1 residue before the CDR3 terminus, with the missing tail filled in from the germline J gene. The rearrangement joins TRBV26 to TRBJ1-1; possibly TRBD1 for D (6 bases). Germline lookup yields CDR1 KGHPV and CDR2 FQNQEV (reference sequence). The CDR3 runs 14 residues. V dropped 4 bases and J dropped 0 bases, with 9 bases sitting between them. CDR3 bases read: TGTGCCAGCAGTCAGGGACAAGCAAACACAGAAGTCTTC. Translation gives CASSQGQANTEVF. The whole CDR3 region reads CASSQGQANTEVFF.

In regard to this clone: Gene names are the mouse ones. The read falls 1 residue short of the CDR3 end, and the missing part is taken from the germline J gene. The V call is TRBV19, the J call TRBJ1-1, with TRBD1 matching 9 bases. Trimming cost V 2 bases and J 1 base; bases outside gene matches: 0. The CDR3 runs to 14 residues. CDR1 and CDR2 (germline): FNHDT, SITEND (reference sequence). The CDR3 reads CASSMDRGNTEVFF. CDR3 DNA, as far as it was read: TGTGCCAGCAGTATGGACAGGGGAAACACAGAAGTCTTC. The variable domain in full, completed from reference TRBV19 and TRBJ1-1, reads GGIITQTPKFLIGQEGQKLTLKCQQNFNHDTMYWYRQDSGKGLRLIYYSITENDLQKGDLSEGYDASREKKSSFSLTVTSAQKNEMAVFLCASSMDRGNTEVFFGKGTRLTVV.

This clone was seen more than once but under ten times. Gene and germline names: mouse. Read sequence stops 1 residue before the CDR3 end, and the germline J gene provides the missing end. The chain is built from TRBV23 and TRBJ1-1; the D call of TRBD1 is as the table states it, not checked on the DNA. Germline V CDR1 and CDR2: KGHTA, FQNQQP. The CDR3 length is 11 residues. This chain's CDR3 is CSSSYRGEVFF. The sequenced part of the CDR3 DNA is TGCTCCAGCAGTTACAGGGGAGAAGTCTTC.

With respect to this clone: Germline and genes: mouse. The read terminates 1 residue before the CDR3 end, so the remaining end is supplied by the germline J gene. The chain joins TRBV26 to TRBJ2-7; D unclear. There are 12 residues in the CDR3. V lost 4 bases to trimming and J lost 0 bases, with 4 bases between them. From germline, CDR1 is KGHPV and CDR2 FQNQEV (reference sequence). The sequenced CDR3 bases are TGTGCCAGCAGTCGGAGCTCCTATGAACAGTAC. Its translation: CASSRSSYEQY. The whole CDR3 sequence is CASSRSSYEQYF.

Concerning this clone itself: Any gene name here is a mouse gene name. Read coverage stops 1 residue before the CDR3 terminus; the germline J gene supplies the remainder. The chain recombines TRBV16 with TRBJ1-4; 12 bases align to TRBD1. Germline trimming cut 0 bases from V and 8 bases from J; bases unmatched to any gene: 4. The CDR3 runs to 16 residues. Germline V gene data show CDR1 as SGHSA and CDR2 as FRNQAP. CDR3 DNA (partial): TGTGCAAGCAGCTTAGATGGGACAGGGGGCGCAGAAAGATTATTT. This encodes CASSLDGTGGAERLF. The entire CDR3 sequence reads CASSLDGTGGAERLFF.

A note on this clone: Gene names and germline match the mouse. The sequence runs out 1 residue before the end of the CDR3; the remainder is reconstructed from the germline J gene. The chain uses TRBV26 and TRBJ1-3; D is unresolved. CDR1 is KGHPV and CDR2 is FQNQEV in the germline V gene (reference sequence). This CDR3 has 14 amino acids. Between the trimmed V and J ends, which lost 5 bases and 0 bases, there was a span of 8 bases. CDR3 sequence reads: CASSSQPSGNTLYF. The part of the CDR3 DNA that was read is TGTGCCAGCAGTTCACAACCTTCTGGAAATACGCTCTAT.

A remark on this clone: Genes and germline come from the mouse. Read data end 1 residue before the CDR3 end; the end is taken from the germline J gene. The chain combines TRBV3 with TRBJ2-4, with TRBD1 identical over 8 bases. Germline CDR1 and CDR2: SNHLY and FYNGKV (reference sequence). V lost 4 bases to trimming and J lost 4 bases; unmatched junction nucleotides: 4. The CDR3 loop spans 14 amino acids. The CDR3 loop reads CASSSVTGENTLYF. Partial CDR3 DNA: TGTGCCAGCAGCTCGGTGACAGGGGAAAACACCTTGTAC. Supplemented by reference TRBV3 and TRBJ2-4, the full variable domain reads GPKVLQIPSHQIIDMGQMVTLNCDPVSNHLYFYWYKQILGQQMEFLVNFYNGKVMEKSKLFKDQFSVERPDGSYFTLKIQPTALEDSAVYFCASSSVTGENTLYFGAGTRLSVL.

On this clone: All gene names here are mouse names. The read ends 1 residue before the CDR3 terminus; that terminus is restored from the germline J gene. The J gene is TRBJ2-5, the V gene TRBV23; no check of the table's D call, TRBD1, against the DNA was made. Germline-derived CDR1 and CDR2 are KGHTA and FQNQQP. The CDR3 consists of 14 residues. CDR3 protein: CSSRGQAGQDTQYF. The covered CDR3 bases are TGCTCCAGCAGGGGACAGGCAGGCCAAGACACCCAGTAC.